The clone carrying this TCR beta chain appeared many times. The target antigen is unknown. This record belongs to a study of radiation and T cells in renal cell carcinoma. Overall study findings and caveats: From baseline, blood top tumor clonotypes peaked at 2 weeks post-radiation.

Indicated time point: blood 2 weeks post-SBRT. Treatment described: 15 Gy SBRT to primary tumor, nephrectomy 4 weeks later. The patient's renal cell carcinoma had clear cell pathology. The method was immunoSEQ multiplex PCR; TCRdb's version includes in-frame clones alone and lacks a portion of them. The data hold roughly 120,000 clones, with over 75% observed a single time. V was clipped by 2 bases and J by 3 bases, with 14 bases between them. CDR3 length: 16 residues. Germline values: CDR1 MNHEY, CDR2 SVGAGI. The J gene is TRBJ2-1, the V gene TRBV6-5; D is perhaps TRBD2 (7 bases). This clonotype originated in a woman aged 55 to 70 with renal cell carcinoma. The source material was blood, sampled from a patient whose treatment included radiotherapy and nephrectomy. The chain's CDR3 is CASSYSGTPYYNEQFF. The CDR3 DNA follows: TGTGCCAGCAGTTACAGCGGGACACCTTACTACAATGAGCAGTTCTTC.